One sample yielded the 22 T cell receptor beta chains listed below, sequenced in a study of T cell repertoires in cytomegalovirus infection. TCRdb reprocessed the reads with MiXCR, giving one entry per CDR3 protein. The sample includes 490,000 or so distinct CDR3 sequences, roughly 10% of them seen just once. Material: PBMCs. The origin of the receptors is a human donor in good health (CMV status not recorded). Some clones in this sample may be carry-over from other donors' samples.

This clonotype has a count of ten or more. The V call is TRBV14, the J call TRBJ1-1, with D tentatively TRBD1 (5 bases). V gave up 4 bases and J gave up 0 bases, with 12 bases separating them. Germline CDR1 is SGHDN and CDR2 is FVKESK. The CDR3 sequence is 15 residues long. The DNA for the CDR3 is TGTGCCAGCAGCCGGGGGGGGACGGTGAACACTGAAGCTTTCTTT. Translation: CASSRGGTVNTEAFF. Variable domain in full (rest from reference TRBV14 and TRBJ1-1): EAGVTQFPSHSVIEKGQTVTLRCDPISGHDNLYWYRRVMGKEIKFLLHFVKESKQDESGMPNNRFLAERTGGTYSTLKVQPAELEDSGVYFCASSRGGTVNTEAFFGQGTRLTVV.

This clonotype was seen at least ten times. The chain carries TRBV28 and TRBJ2-1; possible D gene TRBD1, 5 bases. Per germline, CDR1 MDHEN and CDR2 SYDVKM. The CDR3 is made up of 16 amino acids. Trimming took off 6 bases at V and 3 bases at J, with 18 bases between the two ends. The DNA for the CDR3 is TGTGCCAGCAGAATTTTAAGGGGTGAGAACTACAATGAGCAGTTCTTC. This sequence encodes CASRILRGENYNEQFF.

The chain links TRBV20-1 to TRBJ2-1; TRBD2 matches at 12 bases. Per germline, CDR1 DFQATT and CDR2 SNEGSKA (reference sequence). J was trimmed by 7 bases and V by 3 bases; bases with no gene match: 4. The CDR3 is made up of 14 amino acids. CDR3 loop: CSARRLAGANEQFF. DNA of the CDR3: TGCAGTGCTAGGCGACTAGCGGGAGCGAATGAGCAGTTCTTC.

This clonotype was seen ten or more times. This chain joins TRBV12-3 or TRBV12-4 and TRBJ2-2; 11 bases line up with TRBD2. This CDR3 is built from 16 residues. The trim removed 7 bases at V and 2 bases at J, leaving 6 bases unmatched. This CDR3 is CASTPTSGGNTGELFF. The CDR3 DNA sequence: TGTGCCAGCACCCCAACTAGCGGGGGAAACACCGGGGAGCTGTTTTTT.

A few counts support this clonotype. The CDR3 DNA reads as TGTGCCAGCAGTGCTGGCCGGGACCTCTTCAACAATGAGCAGTTCTTC. It encodes CASSAGRDLFNNEQFF. This sequence joins TRBV2 and TRBJ2-1; D may correspond to TRBD1 or TRBD2 (5 bases each). The germline gives CDR1 SNHLY, CDR2 FYNNEI. This CDR3 has 16 amino acids. Trimming left V 4 bases short and J 5 bases short, with 18 bases between.

This clonotype occurred many times. The gene calls are TRBV5-1 and TRBJ2-1; 7 bases fit TRBD2. This CDR3 spans 14 amino acids. Germline V gene sequence: CDR1 SGHRS, CDR2 YFSETQ. Trimming cost V 0 bases and J 8 bases; bases outside gene matches: 5. CDR3 sequence reads: CASSLGLAGYEQFF. CDR3 in DNA: TGCGCCAGCAGCTTGGGACTAGCCGGGTATGAGCAGTTCTTC. Full variable domain (remainder filled in from reference TRBV5-1 and TRBJ2-1): KAGVTQTPRYLIKTRGQQVTLSCSPISGHRSVSWYQQTPGQGLQFLFEYFSETQRNKGNFPGRFSGRQFSNSRSEMNVSTLELGDSALYLCASSLGLAGYEQFFGPGTRLTVL.

This clonotype was picked up many times. The chain links TRBV11-2 to TRBJ2-1; weak D call: TRBD2 (5 bases). The V end lost 6 bases, the J end lost 2 bases, and 14 bases lay between the germline ends. Germline V gene sequence: CDR1 SGHAT, CDR2 FQNNGV. This CDR3 is built from 15 residues. CDR3 in DNA: TGTGCCAGCAGACACATCGTCGGGGCCTACAATGAGCAGTTCTTC. Its protein is CASRHIVGAYNEQFF.

This clonotype appeared a few times. The chain couples TRBV11-3 to TRBJ2-2, with 11 nucleotides matching TRBD1. This CDR3 is 17 amino acids long. The V and J ends lost 1 base and 4 bases, in that order; junction bases with no gene match: 5. Looked up from germline, CDR1 is SGHNT and CDR2 is YENEEA. CDR3 sequence: CASSLGAGTGGTGELFF. CDR3 nucleotides: TGTGCCAGCAGCTTAGGGGCCGGGACAGGGGGCACCGGGGAGCTGTTTTTT.

This clonotype was recorded at least ten times. The chain joins TRBV6-1 to TRBJ2-7; 7 bases align to TRBD1. CDR3 length: 13 residues. The V and J ends lost 5 bases and 3 bases, in that order; junction bases with no gene match: 4. The germline gives CDR1 MNHNS, CDR2 SASEGT. The CDR3 DNA follows: TGTGCCAGCAGTTCCGGGACAGACTACGAGCAGTACTTC. Translated, it gives CASSSGTDYEQYF.

Notes on this clonotype: Since a much larger clone is just one base distant, this may be a read error. J is TRBJ1-5 and V is TRBV18; D perhaps matches TRBD1 (5 bases). CDR1 is KGHSH, CDR2 LQKENI, per germline. The CDR3 has 16 residues. The CDR3 protein is CASSSPSGGGNQPQHF. DNA for the CDR3: TGTGCCAGCTCATCACCGAGCGGGGGAGGCAATCAGCCCCAGCATTTT.

V gene TRBV29-1 combines with J gene TRBJ1-2; D not certain. Germline V gives CDR1 SQVTM, CDR2 ANQGSEA. Trimming stripped 4 bases from V and 6 bases from J, with 15 bases between. The CDR3 covers 13 residues. The CDR3 DNA is TGCAGCGTTGGGAGAATAGAGAGGAATGGCTACACCTTC. Its protein product is CSVGRIERNGYTF.

This clonotype occurred a few times. The chain is built from TRBV19 and TRBJ2-4; 11 bases align to TRBD1. Per the germline V gene, CDR1 is LNHDA and CDR2 is SQIVND (reference sequence). J was trimmed by 1 base and V by 4 bases; bases with no gene match: 12. The CDR3 is 19 residues long. The CDR3 DNA is TGTGCCAGTAGTACGACCGGGACAGGGGGGACGCGGGCCAAAAACATTCAGTACTTC. As protein: CASSTTGTGGTRAKNIQYF.

This clonotype was counted ten times or more. The chain employs TRBV7-9 and TRBJ2-4; D unresolved. Germline V CDR1 and CDR2: SEHNR, FQNEAQ (reference sequence). The length of the CDR3 is 16 residues. Trimming took 1 base from V and 2 from J, leaving 12 bases between them. CDR3 bases: TGTGCCAGCAGCTTAGGCACGCCAAGTACCAAAAACATTCAGTACTTC. Protein product: CASSLGTPSTKNIQYF.

This clonotype was counted ten times or more. The genes are TRBV7-9 and TRBJ1-1; D is uncertain. V was shortened by 1 base and J by 7 bases, with 10 bases between the two germline ends. Per the germline V gene, CDR1 is SEHNR and CDR2 is FQNEAQ (reference sequence). The CDR3 contains 13 residues. The chain's CDR3 is CASSLEPGDEAFF. The CDR3 DNA reads TGTGCCAGCAGCTTAGAACCCGGGGATGAAGCTTTCTTT.

This clonotype has a count of ten or more. This chain connects TRBV7-8 to TRBJ2-7; 8 nucleotides agree with TRBD2. This CDR3 has 17 amino acids. Per the germline V gene, CDR1 is SGHVS and CDR2 is FQNEAQ. V lost 2 bases and J lost 1; bases outside the gene matches: 10. The CDR3 region is CASSLTPGGVPSYEQYF. CDR3 nucleotides: TGTGCCAGCAGCTTAACCCCGGGAGGGGTTCCTTCCTACGAGCAGTACTTC.

This clonotype was found many times. V and J are TRBV7-9 and TRBJ2-7, with TRBD2 as a possible D gene (5 bases). The germline CDR1 and CDR2 sequences are SEHNR and FQNEAQ (reference sequence). V lost 5 bases to trimming and J lost 2 bases, with 13 bases between them. CDR3 length: 14 amino acids. CDR3 nucleotides: TGTGCCAGCAGCCCATTTCCCGGGGCCTACGAGCAGTACTTC. Amino acid sequence: CASSPFPGAYEQYF.

The chain combines TRBV7-9 with TRBJ1-4, with TRBD1 identical over 8 bases. Trimming cost V 5 bases and J 7 bases; bases outside gene matches: 9. This CDR3 is built from 15 residues. In germline, CDR1 is SEHNR, CDR2 FQNEAQ (reference sequence). This CDR3 is CASSGLRGLGEKLFF. CDR3 nucleotide sequence: TGTGCCAGCAGCGGTCTCAGGGGGCTGGGTGAAAAACTGTTTTTT.

This clonotype has ten or more counts. This rearrangement joins TRBV2 to TRBJ2-1; possibly TRBD2 for D (5 bases). V dropped 10 bases and J dropped 4 bases, with 20 bases sitting between them. Germline assignment: CDR1 SNHLY and CDR2 FYNNEI. The CDR3 has 15 amino acids. The DNA of the CDR3 is TGTGCCATTCGGACGAAATCTTCGGGGTACAATGAGCAGTTCTTC. Translated: CAIRTKSSGYNEQFF.

This rearrangement joins TRBV6-5 to TRBJ1-2, with 8 bases fitting TRBD1. In germline, CDR1 is MNHEY, CDR2 SVGAGI. The V and J ends lost 5 bases and 4 bases, in that order; junction bases with no gene match: 9. The CDR3 has 15 residues. The CDR3 DNA is TGTGCCAGCAGTCGCGACAGGGGCGAGATCTATGGCTACACCTTC. It is translated as CASSRDRGEIYGYTF.

This clonotype was detected many times. This chain joins TRBV12-3 or TRBV12-4 and TRBJ2-5, with D hard to call. The CDR3 sequence is 14 residues long. V lost 3 bases and J 4 bases, leaving 12 bases between the germline ends. The CDR3, as DNA: TGTGCCAGCAGTTTTGAACACCTCCGAGAGACCCAGTACTTC. Translating it yields CASSFEHLRETQYF.

This clonotype was observed at least ten times. The rearrangement uses TRBV6-1 and TRBJ2-1, with D maybe TRBD1 (7 bases). V lost 7 bases to trimming and J lost 4 bases, with 20 bases between them. Germline assignment: CDR1 MNHNS and CDR2 SASEGT. The CDR3 spans 16 residues. CDR3 coding DNA: TGTGCCAGCATCCAAGGAGGGGGCGCCAAATACAATGAGCAGTTCTTC. Translation gives CASIQGGGAKYNEQFF.

This clonotype has more than one count but fewer than ten. The chain employs TRBV4-1 and TRBJ2-1, with TRBD1 matching 7 bases. The V gene end was trimmed by 3 bases and the J gene end by 7 bases; junction bases not matched to a gene: 6. This CDR3 is built from 14 residues. Germline CDR1 MGHRA, CDR2 YSYEKL. As DNA, the CDR3 is TGCGCCAGCAGCCAGGGACAGAGAGCTAATGAGCAGTTCTTC. Its translation is CASSQGQRANEQFF.